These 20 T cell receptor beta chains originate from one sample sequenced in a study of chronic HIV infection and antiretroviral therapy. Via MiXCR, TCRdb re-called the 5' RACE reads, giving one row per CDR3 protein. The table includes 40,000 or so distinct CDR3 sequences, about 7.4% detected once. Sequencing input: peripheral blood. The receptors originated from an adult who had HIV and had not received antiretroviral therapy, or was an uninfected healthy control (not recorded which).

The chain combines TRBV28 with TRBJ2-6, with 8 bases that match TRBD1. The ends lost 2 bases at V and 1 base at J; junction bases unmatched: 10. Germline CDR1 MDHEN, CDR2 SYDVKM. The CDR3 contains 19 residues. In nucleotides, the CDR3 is TGTGCCAGCAGTTTAATGGCGGGGACAGGCGTATCTGGGGCCAACGTCCTGACTTTC. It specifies CASSLMAGTGVSGANVLTF.

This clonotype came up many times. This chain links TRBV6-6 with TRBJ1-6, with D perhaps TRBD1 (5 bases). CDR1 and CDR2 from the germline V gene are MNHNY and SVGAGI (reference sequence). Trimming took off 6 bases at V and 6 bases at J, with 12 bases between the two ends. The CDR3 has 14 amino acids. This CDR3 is CASRETVFNSPLHF. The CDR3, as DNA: TGTGCCAGCAGGGAGACAGTTTTTAATTCACCCCTCCACTTT.

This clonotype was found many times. The CDR3 DNA is TGTGCCAGCAGCCCACCCCATCTAGCGGCGGGCACAGATACGCAGTATTTT. Encoded protein: CASSPPHLAAGTDTQYF. The chain links TRBV7-9 to TRBJ2-3; 7 bases fit TRBD2. V lost 5 bases to trimming and J lost 1 base; unmatched junction nucleotides: 12. The CDR3 is made up of 17 amino acids. The germline V gene has CDR1 SEHNR and CDR2 FQNEAQ (reference sequence).

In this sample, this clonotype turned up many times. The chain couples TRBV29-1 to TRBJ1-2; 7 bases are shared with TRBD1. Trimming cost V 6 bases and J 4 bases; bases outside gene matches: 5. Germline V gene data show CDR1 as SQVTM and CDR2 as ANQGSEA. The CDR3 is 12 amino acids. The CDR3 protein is CSVLRDSYGYTF. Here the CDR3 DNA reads TGCAGCGTGTTGCGGGACAGCTATGGCTACACCTTC.

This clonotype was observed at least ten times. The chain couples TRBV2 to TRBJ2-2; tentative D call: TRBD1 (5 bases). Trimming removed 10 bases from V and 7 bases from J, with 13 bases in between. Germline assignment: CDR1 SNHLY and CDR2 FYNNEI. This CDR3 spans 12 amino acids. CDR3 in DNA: TGTGCCACCCCTGACAGTGACGGGGAGCTGTTTTTT. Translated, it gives CATPDSDGELFF.

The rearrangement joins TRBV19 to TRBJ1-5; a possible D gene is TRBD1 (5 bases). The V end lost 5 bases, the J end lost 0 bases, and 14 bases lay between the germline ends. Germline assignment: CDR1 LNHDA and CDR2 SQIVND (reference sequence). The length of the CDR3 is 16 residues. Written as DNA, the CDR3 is TGTGCCAGTAGTGATGACAGACTTTATAGCAATCAGCCCCAGCATTTT. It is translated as CASSDDRLYSNQPQHF.

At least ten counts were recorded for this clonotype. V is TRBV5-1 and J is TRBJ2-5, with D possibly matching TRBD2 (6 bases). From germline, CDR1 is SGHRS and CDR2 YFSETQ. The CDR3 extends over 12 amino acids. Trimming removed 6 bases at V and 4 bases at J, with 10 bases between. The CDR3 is CASTSERETQYF. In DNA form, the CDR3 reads TGCGCCAGCACTAGCGAAAGAGAGACCCAGTACTTC.

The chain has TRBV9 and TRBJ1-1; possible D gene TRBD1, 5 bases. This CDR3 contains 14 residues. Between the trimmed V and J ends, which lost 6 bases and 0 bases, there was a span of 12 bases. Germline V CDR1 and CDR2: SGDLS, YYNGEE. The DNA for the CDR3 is TGTGCCAGCAACCGGGGGGAAATGAACACTGAAGCTTTCTTT. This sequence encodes CASNRGEMNTEAFF.

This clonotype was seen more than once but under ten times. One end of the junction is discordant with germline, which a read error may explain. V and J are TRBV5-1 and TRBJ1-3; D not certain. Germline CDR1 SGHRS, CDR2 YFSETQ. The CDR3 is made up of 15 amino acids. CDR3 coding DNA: TGCGCCAGCAGCTTGGGGGGAAGCTCTGGAAACACCGTATATTTT. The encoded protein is CASSLGGSSGNTVYF.

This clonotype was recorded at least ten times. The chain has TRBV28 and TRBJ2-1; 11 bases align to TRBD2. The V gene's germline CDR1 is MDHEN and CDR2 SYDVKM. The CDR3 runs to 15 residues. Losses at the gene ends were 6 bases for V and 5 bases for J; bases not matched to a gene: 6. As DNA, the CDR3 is TGTGCCAGCAGGTCCGGGACTAGCGGAAACAATGAGCAGTTCTTC. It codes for CASRSGTSGNNEQFF.

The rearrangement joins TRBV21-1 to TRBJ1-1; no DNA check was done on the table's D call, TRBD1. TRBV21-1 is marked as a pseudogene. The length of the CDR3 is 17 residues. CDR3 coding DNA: TGTGCCAGCAGCAAAGTTGTCCACCAGGGAATGAACACTGAAACTTTCTTT. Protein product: CASSKVVHQGMNTETFF.

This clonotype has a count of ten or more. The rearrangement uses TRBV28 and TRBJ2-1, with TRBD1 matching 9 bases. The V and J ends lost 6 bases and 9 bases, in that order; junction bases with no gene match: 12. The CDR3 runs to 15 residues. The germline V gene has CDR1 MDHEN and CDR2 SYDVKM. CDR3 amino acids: CASSPLGQGRAEQFF. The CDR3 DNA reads TGTGCCAGCAGCCCGCTTGGACAGGGGAGAGCTGAGCAGTTCTTC.

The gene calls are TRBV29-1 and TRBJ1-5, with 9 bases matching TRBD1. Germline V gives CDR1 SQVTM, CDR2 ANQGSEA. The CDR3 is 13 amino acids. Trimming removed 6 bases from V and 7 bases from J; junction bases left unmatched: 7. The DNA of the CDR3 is TGCAGCGTGACACAGGGGGCAGGACAGCCCCAGCATTTT. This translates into CSVTQGAGQPQHF. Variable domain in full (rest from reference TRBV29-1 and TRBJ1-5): SAVISQKPSRDICQRGTSLTIQCQVDSQVTMMFWYRQQPGQSLTLIATANQGSEATYESGFVIDKFPISRPNLTFSTLTVSNMSPEDSSIYLCSVTQGAGQPQHFGDGTRLSIL.

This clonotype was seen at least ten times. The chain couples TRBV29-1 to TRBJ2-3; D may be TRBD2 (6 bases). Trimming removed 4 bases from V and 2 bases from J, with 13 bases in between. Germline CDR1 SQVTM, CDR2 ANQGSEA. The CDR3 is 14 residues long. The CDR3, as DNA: TGCAGCGTTGGAGGCGGGATCCACACAGATACGCAGTATTTT. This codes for CSVGGGIHTDTQYF.

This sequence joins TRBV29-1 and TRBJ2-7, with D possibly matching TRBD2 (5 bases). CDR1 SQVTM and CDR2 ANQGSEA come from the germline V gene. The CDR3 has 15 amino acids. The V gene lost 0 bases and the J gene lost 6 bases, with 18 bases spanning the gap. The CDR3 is CSVEESTGVAGEQYF. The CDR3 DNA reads TGCAGCGTTGAAGAGTCTACCGGGGTAGCTGGCGAGCAGTACTTC.

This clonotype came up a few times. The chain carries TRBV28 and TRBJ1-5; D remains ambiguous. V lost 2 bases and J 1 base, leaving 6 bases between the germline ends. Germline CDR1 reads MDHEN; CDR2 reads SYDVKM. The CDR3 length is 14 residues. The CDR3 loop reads CASSLRGSNQPQHF. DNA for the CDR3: TGTGCCAGCAGTTTACGAGGGAGCAATCAGCCCCAGCATTTT.

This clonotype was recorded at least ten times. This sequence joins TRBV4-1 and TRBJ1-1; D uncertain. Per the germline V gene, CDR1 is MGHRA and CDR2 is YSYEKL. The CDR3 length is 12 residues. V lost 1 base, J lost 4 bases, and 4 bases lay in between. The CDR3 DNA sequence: TGCGCCAGCAGCCAAGTCGGCACTGAAGCTTTCTTT. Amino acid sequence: CASSQVGTEAFF.

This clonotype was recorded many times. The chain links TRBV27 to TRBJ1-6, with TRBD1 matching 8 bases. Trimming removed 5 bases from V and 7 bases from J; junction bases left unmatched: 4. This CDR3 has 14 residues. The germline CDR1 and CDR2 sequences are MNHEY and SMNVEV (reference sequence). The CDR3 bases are TGTGCCAGCAGTGCCGGGACAGGAAATTCACCCCTCCACTTT. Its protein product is CASSAGTGNSPLHF.

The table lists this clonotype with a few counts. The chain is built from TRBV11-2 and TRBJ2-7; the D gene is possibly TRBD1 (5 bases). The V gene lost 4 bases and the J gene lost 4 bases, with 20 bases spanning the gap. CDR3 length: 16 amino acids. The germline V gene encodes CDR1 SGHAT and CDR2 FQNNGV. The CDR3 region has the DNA TGTGCCAGCAGCTCCTTTTCCCCTAAGCAGGGTTACGAGCAGTACTTC. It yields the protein CASSSFSPKQGYEQYF.

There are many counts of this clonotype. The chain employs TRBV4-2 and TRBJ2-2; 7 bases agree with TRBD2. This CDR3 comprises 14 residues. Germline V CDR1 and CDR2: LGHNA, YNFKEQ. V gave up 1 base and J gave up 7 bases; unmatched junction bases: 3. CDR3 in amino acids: CASSQGGGVGELFF. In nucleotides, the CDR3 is TGTGCCAGCAGCCAAGGCGGGGGAGTCGGGGAGCTGTTTTTT.